The 26 T cell receptor beta chains below all came from one sample that was sequenced in a study of shared clonotypes between healthy human individuals (dated by TCRdb to about 2020). The protocol used for the library was the immunoSEQ multiplex PCR assay. TCRdb provides this immuneACCESS table in a form limited to in-frame rearrangements. Some clones are lacking; in checked studies, under half of them reflect an unresolved V gene, and why the rest are absent is not known. This sample is represented by 150,000 to 200,000 clones; approximately 61% of them were singletons. The ten top clones hold about 10% of the sample. Sequencing was done on a sample of memory CD4+ T cells sorted from blood. The cell subset or site label on this specimen signifies: CD45RA-negative fraction. The receptors were gathered from a man between 25 and 39 years old in good health.

This clone was counted a few times. This chain joins TRBV6-5 and TRBJ1-1; the match to TRBD1 covers 9 bases. CDR1 MNHEY and CDR2 SVGAGI come from the germline V gene. The junction had 7 bases not matched to a gene; V was cut back by 4 bases and J by 1 base. The CDR3 covers 16 residues. As DNA, the CDR3 is TGTGCCAGCAGTTCCGAAAGGGGACAGGGGAACACTGAAGCTTTCTTT. Its protein is CASSSERGQGNTEAFF.

This clone was observed a handful of times. The rearrangement joins TRBV9 to TRBJ2-3; weak D call: TRBD1 (6 bases). The CDR3 contains 15 residues. V dropped 1 base and J dropped 2 bases, with 11 bases sitting between them. Per germline, CDR1 SGDLS and CDR2 YYNGEE. Here the CDR3 reads CASSVLGASTDTQYF. DNA of the CDR3: TGTGCCAGCAGCGTACTGGGGGCCTCCACAGATACGCAGTATTTT.

V and J are TRBV6-1 and TRBJ2-7; 8 nucleotides align to TRBD1. Germline V gives CDR1 MNHNS, CDR2 SASEGT. This CDR3 is 16 amino acids long. The ends lost 2 bases at V and 2 bases at J; junction bases unmatched: 8. Here the CDR3 reads CASSERTGFLAYEQYF. The CDR3 coding sequence is TGTGCCAGCAGTGAACGGACAGGGTTTTTGGCCTACGAGCAGTACTTC.

This clone has at least ten counts. Mismatch with germline at one junction end may stem from a read error. The rearrangement links TRBV28 to TRBJ2-3, with 7 bases lining up with TRBD2. The CDR3 loop spans 12 amino acids. Germline CDR1 and CDR2: MDHEN and SYDVKM. The CDR3: CASRGPSGIGGF. Written as DNA, the CDR3 is TGTGCCAGCAGGGGGCCCAGCGGGATAGGAGGTTTT.

The chain combines TRBV5-5 with TRBJ1-1; D unresolved. Germline V CDR1 and CDR2: SGHKS, YYEKEE (reference sequence). V was clipped by 1 base and J by 11 bases, with 12 bases between them. The CDR3 contains 12 residues. CDR3 sequence reads: CASSLHPSRAFF. CDR3 coding DNA: TGTGCCAGCAGCTTGCACCCGTCGCGCGCTTTCTTT. Full variable domain (remainder filled in from reference TRBV5-5 and TRBJ1-1): DAGVTQSPTHLIKTRGQQVTLRCSPISGHKSVSWYQQVLGQGPQFIFQYYEKEERGRGNFPDRFSARQFPNYSSELNVNALLLGDSALYLCASSLHPSRAFFGQGTRLTVV.

This clone showed up just a few times. Other DNA variants within this sample encode the same CDR3. This chain joins TRBV28 and TRBJ2-7, with no clear D. The V end lost 3 bases, the J end lost 3 bases, and 6 bases lay between the germline ends. Germline V lookup: CDR1 MDHEN, CDR2 SYDVKM. The CDR3 has 12 residues. CDR3 sequence reads: CASSFQNYEQYF. The CDR3 bases are TGTGCCAGCAGTTTTCAAAACTACGAGCAGTACTTC.

V and J are TRBV6-4 and TRBJ1-1; possibly TRBD1 for D (6 bases). CDR3 length: 13 amino acids. Trimming took off 6 bases at V and 7 bases at J, with 15 bases between the two ends. The germline V gene encodes CDR1 MRHNA and CDR2 SNTAGT. The CDR3 loop reads CASSTEGGGEAFF. The CDR3 DNA reads TGTGCCAGCAGCACTGAGGGGGGTGGTGAAGCTTTCTTT.

This rearrangement joins TRBV7-2 to TRBJ1-2; D uncertain. Germline-derived CDR1 and CDR2 are SGHTA and FQGNSA. The V gene lost 2 bases and the J gene lost 3 bases, with 10 bases spanning the gap. The CDR3 runs to 14 residues. CDR3 DNA sequence: TGTGCCAGCAGCTTAAACAGAAAGGACTATGGCTACACCTTC. Protein: CASSLNRKDYGYTF.

The V call is TRBV28, the J call TRBJ2-7; 10 bases agree with TRBD2. With V trimmed by 3 bases and J by 0 bases, 5 bases remained unmatched. The CDR3 sequence is 16 residues long. CDR1 MDHEN and CDR2 SYDVKM come from the germline V gene. CDR3 in DNA: TGTGCCAGCAGTTTGGTGGGGACTAGCGTCTCCTACGAGCAGTACTTC. As protein: CASSLVGTSVSYEQYF.

This clone was detected once. The chain recombines TRBV6-1 with TRBJ1-5, with 12 nucleotides matching TRBD1. Germline V gene lookup returns CDR1 MNHNS and CDR2 SASEGT. CDR3 size: 15 residues. J lost 5 bases, V lost 6 bases, and 5 bases had no gene match. DNA for the CDR3: TGTGCCAGCAGCAGGGACAGGGGGCAGGATCAGCCCCAGCATTTT. It encodes CASSRDRGQDQPQHF.

The V gene is TRBV4-3, the J gene TRBJ2-2, with 10 nucleotides matching TRBD2. J gave up 6 bases and V 1 base, and 8 bases lay outside the gene matches. The CDR3 is 17 amino acids. Germline CDR1 and CDR2: LGHNA and YSLEER. Written as DNA, the CDR3 is TGCGCCAGCAGCCAAGGAGGTAGTAGCGGGAGGCCCGGGGAGCTGTTTTTT. Amino acids: CASSQGGSSGRPGELFF.

The chain joins TRBV9 to TRBJ1-2, with TRBD1 matching over 9 bases. J gave up 8 bases and V 0 bases, and 8 bases lay outside the gene matches. Germline V gene data show CDR1 as SGDLS and CDR2 as YYNGEE. CDR3 length equals 15 residues. CDR3 protein: CASSVEGTGLGGYTF. CDR3 bases: TGTGCCAGCAGCGTAGAGGGGACAGGGCTCGGCGGCTACACCTTC. The whole variable domain, remainder taken from reference TRBV9 and TRBJ1-2, is DSGVTQTPKHLITATGQRVTLRCSPRSGDLSVYWYQQSLDQGLQFLIQYYNGEERAKGNILERFSAQQFPDLHSELNLSSLELGDSALYFCASSVEGTGLGGYTFGSGTRLTVV.

This chain links TRBV6-1 with TRBJ2-2; TRBD2 matches at 10 bases. V shed 8 bases, J shed 8 bases, and the junction held 8 bases outside the gene matches. The CDR3 spans 14 residues. Germline V gene sequence: CDR1 MNHNS, CDR2 SASEGT. The CDR3 DNA is TGTGCCAGCCGCCCCACGGGACTAGCGGGGGAGCTGTTTTTT. Translated: CASRPTGLAGELFF.

In its sample, this clone was seen a few times. The V and J genes are TRBV14 and TRBJ2-1; D is ambiguous. From germline, CDR1 is SGHDN and CDR2 FVKESK. There are 13 residues in the CDR3. V gave up 4 bases and J gave up 10 bases, with 14 bases separating them. CDR3 nucleotides: TGTGCCAGCAGCCCGGCTGTAGTTGGGGAGCAGTTCTTC. Residues: CASSPAVVGEQFF.

This clone came up many times. The J gene is TRBJ2-1, the V gene TRBV5-4; tentatively, D is TRBD1 (5 bases). The CDR3 consists of 14 residues. Germline CDR1 SGHNT, CDR2 YYREEE (reference sequence). V lost 2 bases to trimming and J lost 1 base, with 7 bases between them. The CDR3 loop reads CASSLRGSYNEQFF. The CDR3 DNA is TGTGCCAGCAGCTTAAGGGGATCCTACAATGAGCAGTTCTTC.

The chain recombines TRBV5-6 with TRBJ2-7; D is tentatively TRBD1 or TRBD2 (5 bases each). This CDR3 has 15 amino acids. Per germline, CDR1 SGHDT and CDR2 YYEEEE. V lost 4 bases and J 1 base, leaving 15 bases between the germline ends. The CDR3 is CASSPPVGVSYEQYF. The CDR3 nucleotides read TGTGCCAGCAGCCCCCCAGTGGGGGTTTCCTACGAGCAGTACTTC.

The table lists this clone with a count of one. The chain links TRBV7-8 to TRBJ2-1; 13 bases match TRBD2. The V and J ends lost 5 bases and 1 base, in that order; junction bases with no gene match: 14. From germline, CDR1 is SGHVS and CDR2 FQNEAQ. This CDR3 contains 20 residues. CDR3 sequence (DNA): TGTGCCAGCAGCCCTCCAACTGGACTAGCGGGAGTTGAGTCCTACAATGAGCAGTTCTTC. Translation gives CASSPPTGLAGVESYNEQFF.

The rearrangement links TRBV11-2 to TRBJ2-3; D gene uncertain. V gave up 1 base and J gave up 6 bases, with 5 bases separating them. The CDR3 consists of 12 residues. CDR1 is SGHAT and CDR2 is FQNNGV in the germline V gene. CDR3 sequence: CASSLGPDTQYF. CDR3 DNA sequence: TGTGCCAGCAGCTTAGGCCCGGATACGCAGTATTTT.

This clone showed up just a few times. This rearrangement joins TRBV7-8 to TRBJ2-7; the match to TRBD1 covers 7 bases. CDR3 size: 15 residues. V was pared by 5 bases and J by 0 bases, with 7 bases of the junction left unmatched. Germline CDR1 SGHVS, CDR2 FQNEAQ. In DNA form, the CDR3 reads TGTGCCAGCAGCCCCCCGGACAGGATCTCCTACGAGCAGTACTTC. It encodes CASSPPDRISYEQYF.

At least ten counts were recorded for this clone. The CDR3 spells CASSPDRGNSETQYF. Written as DNA, the CDR3 is TGCGCCAGCAGCCCGGACAGGGGAAATTCAGAGACCCAGTACTTC. This chain links TRBV5-1 with TRBJ2-5; TRBD1 aligns across 9 bases. Germline trimming cut 4 bases from V and 4 bases from J; bases unmatched to any gene: 8. The length of the CDR3 is 15 residues. The germline gives CDR1 SGHRS, CDR2 YFSETQ. Complete variable domain (other parts from reference TRBV5-1 and TRBJ2-5): KAGVTQTPRYLIKTRGQQVTLSCSPISGHRSVSWYQQTPGQGLQFLFEYFSETQRNKGNFPGRFSGRQFSNSRSEMNVSTLELGDSALYLCASSPDRGNSETQYFGPGTRLLVL.

The V gene is TRBV7-9, the J gene TRBJ2-5, with unresolved D. Germline CDR1 reads SEHNR; CDR2 reads FQNEAQ (reference sequence). V lost 0 bases, J lost 5 bases, and 7 bases lay in between. The CDR3 length is 13 residues. CDR3 sequence (DNA): TGTGCCAGCAGCTTAGCCGATTGGGAGACCCAGTACTTC. This encodes CASSLADWETQYF. Filled out from reference TRBV7-9 and TRBJ2-5, the complete variable domain reads DTGVSQNPRHKITKRGQNVTFRCDPISEHNRLYWYRQTLGQGPEFLTYFQNEAQLEKSRLLSDRFSAERPKGSFSTLEIQRTEQGDSAMYLCASSLADWETQYFGPGTRLLVL.

J is TRBJ2-1 and V is TRBV9, with 11 bases identical to TRBD2. V was pared by 3 bases and J by 8 bases, with 10 bases of the junction left unmatched. CDR1 is SGDLS and CDR2 is YYNGEE in the germline V gene. The CDR3 has 16 amino acids. The CDR3 is CASSASTSGTPDEQFF. CDR3 nucleotide sequence: TGTGCCAGCAGCGCCTCGACTAGCGGGACTCCAGATGAGCAGTTCTTC.

The chain combines TRBV7-2 with TRBJ2-2; D unresolved. Looked up from germline, CDR1 is SGHTA and CDR2 is FQGNSA. V was cut by 4 bases and J by 4 bases, with 10 bases left in between. This CDR3 has 14 amino acids. The CDR3 here is CASSSLVSTGELFF. The CDR3 DNA follows: TGTGCCAGCAGCTCCCTCGTTAGCACCGGGGAGCTGTTTTTT.

V usage is TRBV18 and J usage is TRBJ1-3; TRBD1 matches at 7 bases. Germline V CDR1 and CDR2: KGHSH, LQKENI. J lost 4 bases, V lost 3 bases, and 6 bases had no gene match. The length of the CDR3 is 15 residues. The CDR3 reads CASSPLGQAGNTIYF. For the CDR3, the DNA is TGTGCCAGCTCACCCCTCGGACAGGCAGGAAACACCATATATTTT.

The chain joins TRBV14 to TRBJ1-4, with D maybe TRBD1 (6 bases). The CDR3 consists of 12 residues. CDR1 is SGHDN, CDR2 FVKESK, per germline. V lost 4 bases and J lost 7, with 7 bases in between. The CDR3 DNA sequence: TGTGCCAGCAGCCCAGGGGCTGAAAAACTGTTTTTT. The encoded protein is CASSPGAEKLFF.

J is TRBJ1-2 and V is TRBV30; no reliable D call. Trimming stripped 4 bases from V and 7 bases from J, with 13 bases between. The CDR3 length is 12 residues. CDR1 is GTSNPN, CDR2 SVGIG, per germline (reference sequence). For the CDR3, the DNA is TGTGCCTGGAACCTCGTGGACGGTGGCTACACCTTC. Translation: CAWNLVDGGYTF.